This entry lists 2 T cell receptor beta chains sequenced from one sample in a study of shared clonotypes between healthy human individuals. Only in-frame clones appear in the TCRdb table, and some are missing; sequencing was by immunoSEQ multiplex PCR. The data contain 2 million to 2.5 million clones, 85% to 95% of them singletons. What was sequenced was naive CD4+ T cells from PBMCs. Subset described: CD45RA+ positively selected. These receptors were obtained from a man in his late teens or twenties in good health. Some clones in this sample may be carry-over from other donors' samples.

Here the CDR3 DNA reads TGTGCCAGCAGAGGTCCCGGGACAGCGAACACTGAAGCTTTCTTT. This translates into CASRGPGTANTEAFF. V is TRBV6-1 and J is TRBJ1-1; 7 bases are shared with TRBD1. Germline V gene sequence: CDR1 MNHNS, CDR2 SASEGT. V lost 6 bases to trimming and J lost 1 base; unmatched junction nucleotides: 8. This CDR3 comprises 15 residues.

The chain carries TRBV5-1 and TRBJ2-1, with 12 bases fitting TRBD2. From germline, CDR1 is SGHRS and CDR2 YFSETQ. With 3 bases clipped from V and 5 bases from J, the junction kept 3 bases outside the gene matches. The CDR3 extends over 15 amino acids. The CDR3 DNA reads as TGCGCCAGCAGCTCGGGACTAGCGGGCCACAATGAGCAGTTCTTC. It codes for CASSSGLAGHNEQFF.